This TCR beta chain derives from a study of T cell repertoires in cytomegalovirus infection. Looking at the study overall: Public signatures in TCR beta pointed to CMV infection and matching HLA type. General study results and limits: What dominated the ex vivo response were HLA-C-restricted CMV-specific TCR beta clonotypes. Cumulative frequency of public TCR beta families picked out carriers of CMV plus the relevant HLA.

In regard to this clonotype: The antigen is unknown.

MiXCR, applied by TCRdb to the reads, yields one record per CDR3 protein. Of roughly 500,000 distinct CDR3 sequences listed, 15% to 20% are singletons. Losses at the gene ends were 8 bases for V and 1 base for J; bases not matched to a gene: 4. Germline CDR1 DFQATT, CDR2 SNEGSKA (reference sequence). The CDR3 has 12 residues. The clonotype was recovered from a human donor in good health (CMV status not recorded). Some clones in this sample may be carry-over from other donors' samples. Material for sequencing was CD8+ T cells from PBMCs. The chain joins TRBV20-1 to TRBJ2-7, with TRBD2 matching over 8 bases. The CDR3 here is CSLAGTSYEQYF. The CDR3, as DNA: TGCAGTCTAGCGGGTACTTCCTACGAGCAGTACTTC.